This record covers a single TCR beta chain. Its antigen is as yet unknown. This specimen comes from a study of shared clonotypes between healthy human individuals. CD45RA+ naive and CD45RA-negative memory subsets were separated from CD4+ cells. Study findings and constraints: Researchers sampled only blood; tissue repertoires likely differ.

With 10 bases clipped from V and 5 bases from J, the junction kept 8 bases outside the gene matches. The CDR3 covers 14 residues. Germline CDR1 is MNHNS and CDR2 is SASEGT. Per the original methods: ImmunoSEQ output held junction-only sequences without quality scores, so filtering differed. Data came from immunoSEQ multiplex PCR; TCRdb stores just in-frame clones and leaves some out. V and J calls and clone size are as listed in that table; D and trimming were resolved from the DNA. The data contain hundreds of thousands of clones, 97% of them singletons. The receptor was isolated from a woman aged 30 to 39 in good health. This chain links TRBV6-1 with TRBJ2-2, with 9 bases identical to TRBD1. Sequencing used naive CD4+ T cells sorted from blood. Subset: CD45RA+ positively selected. CDR3 nucleotide sequence: TGTGCCACCCTCCGGGGACAGGGAACCGGGGAGCTGTTTTTT. Its protein product is CATLRGQGTGELFF.